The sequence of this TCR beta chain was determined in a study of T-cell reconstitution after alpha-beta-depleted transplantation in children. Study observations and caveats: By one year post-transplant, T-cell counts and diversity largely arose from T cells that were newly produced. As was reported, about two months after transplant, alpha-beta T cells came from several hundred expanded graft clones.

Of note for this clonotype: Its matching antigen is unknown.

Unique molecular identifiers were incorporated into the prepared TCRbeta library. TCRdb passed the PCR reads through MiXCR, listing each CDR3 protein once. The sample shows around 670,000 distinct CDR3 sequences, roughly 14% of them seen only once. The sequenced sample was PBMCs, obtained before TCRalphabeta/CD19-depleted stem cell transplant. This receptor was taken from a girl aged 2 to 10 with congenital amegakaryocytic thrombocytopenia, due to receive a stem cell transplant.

The CDR3, as DNA: TGTGCCAGCAGCTTAGTGGTTGCGGGTGAGCAGTTCTTC. Protein sequence: CASSLVVAGEQFF. V usage is TRBV7-8 and J usage is TRBJ2-1; D may be TRBD2 (5 bases). This CDR3 has 13 amino acids. Deletions cut 1 base from V and 9 bases from J, with 10 bases between. Germline lookup yields CDR1 SGHVS and CDR2 FQNEAQ.